The clone carrying this T cell receptor beta chain was recorded many times. Its antigen is unidentified. Time point specified: newly diagnosed GD, antithyroid drugs for less than 3 months. PBMCs provided the RNA from which the TCR library was made. Sequencing libraries for TCR beta were prepared with iRepertoire HTBI primers and Arm-PCR of CDR3 regions. Each CDR3 protein gets one entry after TCRdb re-called the multiplex PCR reads with MiXCR. This table has some 320,000 distinct CDR3 sequences, about a sixth appearing once. This sample stems from a study of regulatory T cells in long-lasting Graves disease. Study-level points and caveats: Whereas 966 public clonotypes were shared by new patients, persistent patients shared more, at a few thousand. Persistent Graves' cases showed lower TCR diversity than newly diagnosed cases. Persistent disease preferred TRBV28, TRBJ1-2 and TRBJ2-5; new disease, TRBV20-1 and TRBJ2-1.

This CDR3 is built from 15 residues. The junction had 11 bases not matched to a gene; V was cut back by 4 bases and J by 6 bases. Germline V lookup: CDR1 SGHTA, CDR2 FQGNSA. The source material was peripheral blood mononuclear cells (PBMCs), sampled at new diagnosis, from a patient treated with antithyroid drugs. The chain links TRBV7-2 to TRBJ1-2; the match to TRBD1 covers 7 bases. The receptor's source is a female donor with Graves disease. The CDR3 DNA sequence: TGTGCCAGCAGCTCGGCCGACAGGGTTGGAAATGGCTACACCTTC. Its translation is CASSSADRVGNGYTF.